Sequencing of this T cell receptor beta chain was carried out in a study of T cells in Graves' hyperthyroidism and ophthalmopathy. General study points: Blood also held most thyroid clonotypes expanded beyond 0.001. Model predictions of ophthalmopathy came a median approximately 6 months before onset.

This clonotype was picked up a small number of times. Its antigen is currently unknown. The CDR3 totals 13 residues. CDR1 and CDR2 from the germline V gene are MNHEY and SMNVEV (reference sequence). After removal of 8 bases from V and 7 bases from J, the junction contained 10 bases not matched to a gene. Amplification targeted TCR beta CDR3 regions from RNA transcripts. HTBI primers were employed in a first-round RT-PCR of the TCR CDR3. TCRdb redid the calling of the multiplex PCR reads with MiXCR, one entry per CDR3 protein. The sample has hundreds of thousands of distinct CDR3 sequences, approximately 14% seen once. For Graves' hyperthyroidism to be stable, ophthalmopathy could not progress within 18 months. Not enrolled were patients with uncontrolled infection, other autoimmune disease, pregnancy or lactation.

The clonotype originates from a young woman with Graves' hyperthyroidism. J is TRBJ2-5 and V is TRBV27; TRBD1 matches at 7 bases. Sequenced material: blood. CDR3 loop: CASRDSYYGTQYF. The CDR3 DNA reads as TGTGCCAGCCGGGACAGTTATTATGGGACCCAGTACTTC.